This T cell receptor (beta chain) is drawn from a study of T cells in pancreatic ductal adenocarcinoma. Points from the study as a whole: Mean clonality was roughly 0.1 in tumors and roughly 0.07 in blood, not significantly different. This surgical cohort overrepresents the minority presenting with early-stage disease.

Surgery without prior neoadjuvant therapy was the treatment of the selected pancreatic ductal adenocarcinoma patients. On this clone itself: Its antigen remains unknown.

This CDR3 region has 18 residues. CDR1 and CDR2 from the germline V gene are LGHNT and FRNRAP. With V trimmed by 1 base and J by 10 bases, 19 bases remained unmatched. TCRdb keeps only in-frame clones here, not all; method: immunoSEQ multiplex PCR. This table holds over 90,000 clones, 90% to 95% found once. This TCR derives from a human donor with pancreatic ductal adenocarcinoma. This sequence joins TRBV12-5 and TRBJ1-2; 9 bases fit TRBD1. Specimen: PBMCs. This chain's CDR3 is CASGLAYRDRAFRGAYTF. The CDR3 DNA sequence: TGTGCTAGTGGTTTGGCCTACCGGGACAGGGCCTTTAGAGGAGCCTACACCTTC.